The rows below give T cell receptor beta chains drawn from one sample of a study of T cells in Graves' hyperthyroidism and ophthalmopathy. Using its own MiXCR run on the multiplex PCR reads, TCRdb lists one record per CDR3 protein. In the table there are 45,000 or so distinct CDR3 sequences, 49% of which are singletons. Sequenced sample: peripheral blood or thyroid tissue (not recorded which). These receptors all stem from a woman in her 50s with Graves' hyperthyroidism. CDR3s include the opening cysteine and the closing phenylalanine or tryptophan. The D gene is left open where the match is weak. Clone size is shown for a subset of rows, as once, few, many or a class of expanded clone.

D gene,V gene,J gene,clone size,CDR3 protein,CDR3 DNA
NA,TRBV4-2,TRBJ2-7,many,CASSQVSGQSYEQYF,TGTGCCAGCAGCCAAGTGTCCGGACAATCATACGAGCAGTACTTC
TRBD2,TRBV7-2,TRBJ2-5,NA,CASSEGLAQETQYF,TGTGCCAGCAGCGAGGGACTAGCGCAAGAGACCCAGTACTTC
NA,TRBV5-1,TRBJ2-2,medium-sized,CASSSDRTGELFF,TGCGCCAGCAGTTCCGACAGGACCGGGGAGCTGTTTTTT
TRBD2,TRBV27,TRBJ2-5,many,CASSLSGWGSGRQETQYF,TGTGCCAGCAGTTTATCTGGCTGGGGTAGCGGGAGGCAAGAGACCCAGTACTTC
NA,TRBV28,TRBJ1-3,many,CASRLGGGSGNTIYF,TGTGCCAGCAGGCTCGGTGGGGGGTCTGGAAACACCATATATTTT
NA,TRBV18,TRBJ1-1,NA,CASSPGAQKGAFF,TGTGCCAGCTCCCCGGGGGCGCAAAAGGGAGCTTTCTTT
NA,TRBV20-1,TRBJ2-7,NA,CSATAVYEQYF,TGCAGTGCTACGGCGGTTTACGAGCAGTACTTC
NA,TRBV5-1,TRBJ1-2,NA,CASSLQTGPYGYTF,TGCGCCAGCAGCCTACAGACAGGCCCCTATGGCTACACCTTC
NA,TRBV30,TRBJ1-6,many,CAWSVKSSPLHF,TGTGCCTGGAGTGTTAAGTCTTCACCCCTCCACTTT
NA,TRBV7-6,TRBJ2-5,NA,CASSQDPNRETQYF,TGTGCCAGCAGCCAAGATCCAAACAGGGAGACCCAGTACTTC
NA,TRBV24-1,TRBJ1-1,NA,CATSAPFCDPKEAFF,TGTGCCACCAGTGCGCCTTTTTGTGACCCAAAAGAAGCTTTCTTT
NA,TRBV10-3,TRBJ1-4,NA,CAISGTSPNEKLFF,TGTGCCATCAGTGGGACCTCTCCTAATGAAAAACTGTTTTTT